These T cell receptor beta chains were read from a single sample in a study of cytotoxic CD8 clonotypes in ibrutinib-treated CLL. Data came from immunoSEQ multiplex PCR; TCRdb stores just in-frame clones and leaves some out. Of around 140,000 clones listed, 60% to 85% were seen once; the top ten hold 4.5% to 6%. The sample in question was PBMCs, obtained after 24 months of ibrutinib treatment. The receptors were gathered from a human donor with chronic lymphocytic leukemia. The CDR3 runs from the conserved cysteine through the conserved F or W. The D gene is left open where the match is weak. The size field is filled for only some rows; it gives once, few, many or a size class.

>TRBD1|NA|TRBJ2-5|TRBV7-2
CASSPQGYQETQYF
TGTGCCAGCAGCCCACAGGGGTACCAAGAGACCCAGTACTTC
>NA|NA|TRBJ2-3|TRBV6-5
CASRMPGGTTQYF
TGTGCCAGCAGGATGCCGGGGGGCACTACGCAGTATTTT
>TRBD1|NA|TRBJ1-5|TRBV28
CAYRGSSNQPQHF
TGTGCTTACAGGGGATCTAGCAATCAGCCCCAGCATTTT
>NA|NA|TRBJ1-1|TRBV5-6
CASSAAPGAWTEAFF
TGTGCCAGCAGCGCCGCCCCCGGGGCGTGGACTGAAGCTTTCTTT
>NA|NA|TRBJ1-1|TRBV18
CASSPDLSGFGAFF
TGTGCCAGCTCACCTGACCTGTCTGGTTTCGGAGCTTTCTTT
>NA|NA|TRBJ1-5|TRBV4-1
CASSQDPWASNQPQHF
TGCGCCAGCAGCCAAGATCCGTGGGCCAGCAATCAGCCCCAGCATTTT
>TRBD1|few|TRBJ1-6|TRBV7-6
CASSLGSQGSSSPLHF
TGTGCCAGCAGCTTAGGGTCACAGGGGTCGTCCTCACCCCTCCACTTT
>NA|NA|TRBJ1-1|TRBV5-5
CASSTLRNTEAFF
TGTGCCAGCAGCACGCTACGGAACACTGAAGCTTTCTTT
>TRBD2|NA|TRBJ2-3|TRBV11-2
CASSLGLAAFTDTQYF
TGTGCCAGCAGCCTTGGACTAGCGGCGTTTACAGATACGCAGTATTTT
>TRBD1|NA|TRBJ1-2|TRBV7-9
CASSLDRGIYGYTF
TGTGCCAGCAGCCTAGACAGGGGAATTTATGGCTACACCTTC
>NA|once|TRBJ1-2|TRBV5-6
CASSFLVGYTF
TGTGCCAGCAGCTTTCTGGTGGGCTACACCTTC
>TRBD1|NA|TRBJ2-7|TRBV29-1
CSAGGGQGWYEQYF
TGCAGCGCCGGGGGGGGACAGGGGTGGTACGAGCAGTACTTC
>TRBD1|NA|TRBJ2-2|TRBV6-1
CASRTGFSGTGELFF
TGTGCCAGCAGGACAGGGTTCTCGGGCACCGGGGAGCTGTTTTTT
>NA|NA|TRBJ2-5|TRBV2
CASSEALGTRRETQYF
TGTGCCAGCAGTGAAGCCCTTGGGACACGGAGGGAGACCCAGTACTTC
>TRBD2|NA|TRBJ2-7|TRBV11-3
CASSPEGAGGPYEQYF
TGTGCCAGCAGCCCCGAAGGAGCGGGAGGGCCCTACGAGCAGTACTTC
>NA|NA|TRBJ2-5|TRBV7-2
CASTVRAGEETQYF
TGTGCCAGCACGGTCCGGGCCGGGGAAGAGACCCAGTACTTC
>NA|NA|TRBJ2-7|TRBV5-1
CASSPGPPGAEQYF
TGCGCCAGCAGCCCAGGACCACCAGGGGCCGAGCAGTACTTC
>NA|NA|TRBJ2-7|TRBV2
CASSGEPTGVYEQYF
TGTGCCAGCAGTGGGGAGCCAACAGGAGTCTACGAGCAGTACTTC
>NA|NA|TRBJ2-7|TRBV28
CATLEGAGDEQYF
TGTGCCACCCTGGAGGGGGCGGGGGACGAGCAGTACTTC
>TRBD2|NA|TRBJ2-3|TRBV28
CASRIGGARTDTQYF
TGTGCCAGCCGGATCGGGGGGGCCCGCACAGATACGCAGTATTTT
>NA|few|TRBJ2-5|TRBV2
CASRPDGEETQYF
TGTGCCAGCAGACCCGACGGAGAAGAGACCCAGTACTTC
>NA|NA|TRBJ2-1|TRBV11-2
CASSAWGTPYNEQFF
TGTGCCAGCAGCGCGTGGGGGACCCCCTACAATGAGCAGTTCTTC
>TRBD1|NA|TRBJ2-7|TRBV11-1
CASSSRGNHYEQYF
TGTGCCAGCAGCTCCAGGGGGAACCACTACGAGCAGTACTTC
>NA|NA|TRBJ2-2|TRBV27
CASTSPGLNTGELFF
TGTGCCAGCACCTCCCCGGGACTGAACACCGGGGAGCTGTTTTTT
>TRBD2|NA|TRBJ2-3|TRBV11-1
CASSLGQLAGGLGTQYF
TGTGCCAGCAGCTTAGGCCAACTAGCGGGAGGGCTCGGTACGCAGTATTTT
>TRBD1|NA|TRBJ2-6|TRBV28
CASSLRQGAAGANVLTF
TGTGCCAGCAGTTTACGGCAGGGGGCAGCTGGGGCCAACGTCCTGACTTTC
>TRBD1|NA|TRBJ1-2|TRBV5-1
CASSPPPGQDNYGYTF
TGCGCCAGCAGCCCCCCCCCGGGACAGGACAACTATGGCTACACCTTC
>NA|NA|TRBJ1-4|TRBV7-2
CASSPQGGGEKLFF
TGTGCCAGCAGCCCCCAGGGTGGGGGTGAAAAACTGTTTTTT
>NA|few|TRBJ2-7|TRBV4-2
CASSPTRAPYEQYF
TGTGCCAGCAGCCCGACTAGGGCGCCCTACGAGCAGTACTTC
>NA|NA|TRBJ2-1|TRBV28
CASSLRGRYNEQFF
TGTGCCAGCAGTCTCCGGGGACGGTACAATGAGCAGTTCTTC
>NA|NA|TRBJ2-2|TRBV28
CASSPSTTGFTGELFF
TGTGCCAGCAGCCCATCAACCACAGGGTTCACCGGGGAGCTGTTTTTT
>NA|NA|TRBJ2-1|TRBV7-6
CASSHRELSMGEQFF
TGTGCCAGCAGCCACCGCGAGTTGAGTATGGGTGAGCAGTTCTTC
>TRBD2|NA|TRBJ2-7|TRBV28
CASSFWGGSSYEQYF
TGTGCCAGCAGTTTTTGGGGGGGGAGCTCCTACGAGCAGTACTTC
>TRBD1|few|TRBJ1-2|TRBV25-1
CASSAGGAYGYTF
TGTGCCAGCAGTGCAGGGGGGGCCTATGGCTACACCTTC
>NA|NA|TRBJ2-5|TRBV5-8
CASSLRRQETQYF
TGTGCCAGCAGCTTGCGGCGGCAAGAGACCCAGTACTTC
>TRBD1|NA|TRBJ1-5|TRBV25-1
CASSEWSGTGNQPQHF
TGTGCCAGCAGTGAATGGTCCGGGACAGGTAATCAGCCCCAGCATTTT
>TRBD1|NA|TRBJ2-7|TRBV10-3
CATGAGTGAYEQYF
TGTGCCACCGGCGCAGGGACAGGGGCCTACGAGCAGTACTTC
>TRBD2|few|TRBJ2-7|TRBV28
CASSTAGGAREQYF
TGTGCCAGCAGTACGGCGGGAGGGGCGCGGGAGCAGTACTTC
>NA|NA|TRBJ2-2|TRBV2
CASSVVTNTGELFF
TGTGCCAGCAGTGTGGTCACCAACACCGGGGAGCTGTTTTTT
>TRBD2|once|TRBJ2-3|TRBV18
CASSRAGEDTQYF
TGTGCCAGCTCACGAGCGGGGGAGGATACGCAGTATTTT
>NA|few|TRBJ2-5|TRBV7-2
CASSFQGPQETQYF
TGTGCCAGCAGCTTCCAGGGTCCCCAAGAGACCCAGTACTTC
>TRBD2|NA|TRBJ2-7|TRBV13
CASSLLGLAGATTSYEQYF
TGTGCCAGCAGCTTACTGGGGCTAGCGGGGGCCACGACCTCCTACGAGCAGTACTTC
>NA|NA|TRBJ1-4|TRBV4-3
CASSQGHRDFNEKLFF
TGCGCCAGCAGCCAAGGGCACAGGGACTTTAATGAAAAACTGTTTTTT
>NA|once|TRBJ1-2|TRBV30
CGLSTWPYGYTF
TGTGGACTCAGTACTTGGCCCTATGGCTACACCTTC
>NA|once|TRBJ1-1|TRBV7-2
CASSLGWTEAFF
TGTGCCAGCAGCTTAGGTTGGACTGAAGCTTTCTTT
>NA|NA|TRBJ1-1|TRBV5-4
CASSWDLTEAFF
TGTGCCAGCAGCTGGGACCTCACTGAAGCTTTCTTT
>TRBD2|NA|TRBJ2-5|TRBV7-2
CASSLLAGEGTQYF
TGTGCCAGCAGCTTACTAGCGGGAGAGGGGACCCAGTACTTC
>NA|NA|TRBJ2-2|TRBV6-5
CASSRSGSIGELFF
TGTGCCAGCAGTCGCAGTGGGTCGATCGGGGAGCTGTTTTTT
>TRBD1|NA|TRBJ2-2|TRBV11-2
CASSSKPRRDRGSGELFF
TGTGCCAGCAGCTCCAAACCGCGCCGGGACAGGGGGTCCGGGGAGCTGTTTTTT
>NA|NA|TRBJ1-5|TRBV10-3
CAISPDGGNQPQHF
TGTGCCATCAGTCCAGACGGGGGGAATCAGCCCCAGCATTTT
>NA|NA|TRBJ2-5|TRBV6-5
CASSYSGGQETQYF
TGTGCCAGCAGTTACTCAGGGGGCCAAGAGACCCAGTACTTC
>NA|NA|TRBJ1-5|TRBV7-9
CASSPSGAGADQPQHF
TGTGCCAGCAGCCCCTCGGGAGCGGGGGCCGATCAGCCCCAGCATTTT
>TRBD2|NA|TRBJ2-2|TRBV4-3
CASSQAPLSGTLNTGELFF
TGCGCCAGCAGCCAGGCCCCGCTCAGCGGGACGCTGAACACCGGGGAGCTGTTTTTT
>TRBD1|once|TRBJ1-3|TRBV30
CAWGDRDSGNTIYF
TGTGCCTGGGGGGACAGGGACTCTGGAAACACCATATATTTT
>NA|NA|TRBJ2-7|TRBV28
CASSPPEIGQYF
TGTGCCAGCAGCCCCCCGGAAATCGGGCAGTACTTC
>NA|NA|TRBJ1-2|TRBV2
CASSGQPTNYGYTF
TGTGCCAGCTCAGGACAGCCCACTAACTATGGCTACACCTTC
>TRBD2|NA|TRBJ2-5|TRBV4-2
CASSPWWGGQETQYF
TGTGCCAGCAGCCCCTGGTGGGGGGGCCAAGAGACCCAGTACTTC
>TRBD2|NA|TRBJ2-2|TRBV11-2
CASSASGDTGELFF
TGTGCCAGCAGCGCTAGCGGGGACACCGGGGAGCTGTTTTTT
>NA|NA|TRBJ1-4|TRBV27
CASSNRLGGGKLFF
TGTGCCAGCAGCAACCGGTTGGGGGGCGGAAAACTGTTTTTT
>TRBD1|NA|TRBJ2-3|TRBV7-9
CASSLEGAADTQYF
TGTGCCAGCAGCTTAGAGGGGGCCGCGGATACGCAGTATTTT